Listed below are T cell receptor beta chains from one sample, sequenced in a study of OX40 agonist ivuxolimab in advanced cancers. The repertoire was sequenced with immunoSEQ multiplex PCR; TCRdb's copy has only in-frame clones and lacks some. The top ten clones hold 6.2% of a sample with some 81,000 clones, roughly 87% of them seen once. The specimen comprised CD4+ or CD8+ T cells sorted from blood, sampled in a trial of the OX40 agonist ivuxolimab. Receptors were obtained from an adult with an advanced solid tumor such as melanoma, head and neck, liver or kidney cancer. The CDR3 runs from the conserved cysteine through the conserved F or W. The order of the fields is V gene, D gene, CDR3 length, CDR3 protein. D genes are given only for firm matches.

V gene: TRBV9; D gene: NA; CDR3 length: 14; CDR3 protein: CASSRREGWPEAFF
V gene: TRBV29-1; D gene: TRBD2; CDR3 length: 13; CDR3 protein: CSVDLAGGAEQFF
V gene: TRBV19; D gene: TRBD1; CDR3 length: 19; CDR3 protein: CASSYYRTGTLSNTGELFF
V gene: TRBV15; D gene: NA; CDR3 length: 17; CDR3 protein: CATSRVRRSLSNQPQHF
V gene: TRBV19; D gene: TRBD1; CDR3 length: 15; CDR3 protein: CASSPWTGPIDTQYF
V gene: TRBV6-6; D gene: NA; CDR3 length: 11; CDR3 protein: CASQRAYGYTF
V gene: TRBV10-2; D gene: NA; CDR3 length: 14; CDR3 protein: CASSESGGTQPQHF
V gene: TRBV29-1; D gene: TRBD1; CDR3 length: 13; CDR3 protein: CSEGTDHTDTQYF
V gene: TRBV11-2; D gene: NA; CDR3 length: 14; CDR3 protein: CASSLAQGTYEQYF
V gene: TRBV5-6; D gene: NA; CDR3 length: 14; CDR3 protein: CASSLQLGSHEQFF
V gene: TRBV28; D gene: TRBD2; CDR3 length: 17; CDR3 protein: CASSLTSGLAGINEQFF
V gene: TRBV6-6; D gene: NA; CDR3 length: 12; CDR3 protein: CASSLPRNEQFF
V gene: TRBV27; D gene: NA; CDR3 length: 15; CDR3 protein: CASSQQGRDTGELFF
V gene: TRBV6-4; D gene: TRBD1; CDR3 length: 18; CDR3 protein: CASSDLRDRGPTVASLHF
V gene: TRBV30; D gene: NA; CDR3 length: 17; CDR3 protein: CAWSPKGGGLGNQPQHF
V gene: TRBV30; D gene: NA; CDR3 length: 15; CDR3 protein: CAWSDPSRSSYEQYF
V gene: TRBV5-1; D gene: NA; CDR3 length: 15; CDR3 protein: CASSFPGGAGETQYF